This is a list of T cell receptor beta chains from one sample in a study of shared clonotypes between healthy human individuals. This table comes from immunoSEQ multiplex PCR, and its TCRdb copy is limited to in-frame clones, with some not included. Found here are about 1 million clones, around 76% of them singletons; the top ten hold approximately 1.5%. The sample taken for sequencing was memory CD4+ T cells sorted from blood. These receptor sequences come from a man aged 18 to 35 in good health. The CDR3 runs from the conserved cysteine through the conserved F or W. The order of the fields is clone size, D gene, J gene, V gene, CDR3 length, CDR3 protein, CDR3 DNA. A D gene is named only where the DNA matches it firmly. Rows give clone size only sometimes, using once, few, many, or a class for an expanded clone.

>-|-|TRBJ1-1|TRBV5-1|13
CASSRTVNTEAFF
TGCGCCAGCAGCCGGACGGTGAACACTGAAGCTTTCTTT
>-|TRBD1|TRBJ1-5|TRBV27|13
CASGKQGDQPQHF
TGTGCCAGCGGGAAACAGGGGGATCAGCCCCAGCATTTT
>once|-|TRBJ2-2|TRBV19|13
CASSSLSTGELFF
TGTGCCAGTAGTTCCCTCTCCACCGGGGAGCTGTTTTTT
>-|-|TRBJ1-1|TRBV30|12
CAWGRAFTEAFF
TGTGCCTGGGGGAGGGCCTTCACTGAAGCTTTCTTT
>-|-|TRBJ1-5|TRBV2|13
CASSRTANQPQHF
TGTGCCAGCAGTCGGACGGCTAATCAGCCCCAGCATTTT
>-|-|TRBJ2-6|TRBV5-4|15
CASSPLDSGANVLTF
TGTGCCAGCAGCCCCTTGGACTCTGGGGCCAACGTCCTGACTTTC
>-|-|TRBJ2-6|TRBV5-1|17
CASSRDGIRSGANVLTF
TGCGCCAGCAGCAGGGACGGAATCCGCTCTGGGGCCAACGTCCTGACTTTC
>-|-|TRBJ2-3|TRBV5-8|13
CASSLTIEWAQYF
TGTGCCAGCAGCTTGACTATTGAGTGGGCGCAGTATTTT
>-|-|TRBJ1-2|TRBV6-5|12
CASTSAGYGYTF
TGTGCCAGCACCTCGGCTGGCTATGGCTACACCTTC
>-|TRBD2|TRBJ2-7|TRBV18|13
CASSPGTMREQYF
TGTGCCAGCTCACCGGGGACTATGCGGGAGCAGTACTTC
>-|-|TRBJ2-1|TRBV19|15
CASSPRRSSYNEQFF
TGTGCCAGTAGTCCCCGGCGGAGTTCCTACAATGAGCAGTTCTTC
>-|-|TRBJ2-2|TRBV5-6|16
CASRLRSPSNTGELFF
TGTGCCAGCAGGTTGAGATCCCCTAGCAACACCGGGGAGCTGTTTTTT
>-|TRBD2|TRBJ2-7|TRBV7-2|14
CASSSGLAGHEQYF
TGTGCCAGCAGCTCGGGACTAGCGGGACACGAGCAGTACTTC
>-|-|TRBJ2-7|TRBV19|14
CASSIGGGAYEQYF
TGTGCCAGTAGTATAGGAGGGGGAGCCTACGAGCAGTACTTC
>-|-|TRBJ1-6|TRBV5-4|15
CASNRRDRDNSPLHF
TGTGCCAGCAACCGGAGGGACCGCGATAATTCACCCCTCCACTTT
>-|TRBD1|TRBJ1-1|TRBV30|14
CACSGTGMNTEAFF
TGTGCCTGTTCCGGGACAGGGATGAACACTGAAGCTTTCTTT
>-|-|TRBJ1-3|TRBV7-3|14
CASSPDNSGNTIYF
TGTGCCAGCAGCCCTGACAACTCTGGAAACACCATATATTTT
>-|-|TRBJ2-7|TRBV23-1|16
CASSQSRRVGSYEQYF
TGCGCCAGCAGTCAGTCTCGACGGGTGGGATCCTACGAGCAGTACTTC
>-|TRBD1|TRBJ2-7|TRBV28|15
CASSPGGPTPYEQYF
TGTGCCAGCAGCCCAGGGGGCCCTACGCCCTACGAGCAGTACTTC
>-|-|TRBJ2-3|TRBV10-3|14
CAISESFSTDTQYF
TGTGCCATCAGTGAGTCGTTCAGCACAGATACGCAGTATTTT
>-|-|TRBJ2-5|TRBV7-7|15
CASSLGGRTEETQYF
TGTGCTAGCAGCTTAGGAGGAAGGACCGAAGAGACCCAGTACTTC
>-|-|TRBJ2-1|TRBV18|15
CASSPPNGAGNEQFF
TGTGCCAGCTCACCACCCAACGGGGCAGGGAATGAGCAGTTCTTC